This T cell receptor (beta chain) was captured in a study of OX40 agonist ivuxolimab in advanced cancers. Study conclusions and caveats: By week 6 at 0.1 to 3.0 mg/kg, blood CD4+ and CD8+ T cells had expanded clonally.

This clone was recorded a few times. No antigen is known for it. Patients who had autoimmune disease history or got systemic immunosuppression were left out. The protocol was immunoSEQ multiplex PCR, while the TCRdb copy is restricted to in-frame clones and leaves out a portion. The sample has about 72,000 clones; 80% to 90% are singletons. Germline loops: CDR1 SEHNR, CDR2 FQNEAQ (reference sequence). Deletions cut 5 bases from V and 7 bases from J, with 11 bases between. The CDR3 consists of 12 residues. The specimen comprised CD4+ or CD8+ T cells sorted from blood, sampled in a trial of the OX40 agonist ivuxolimab. The J gene is TRBJ1-2, the V gene TRBV7-9; D unresolved. This receptor was obtained from an adult with an advanced solid tumor such as melanoma, head and neck, liver or kidney cancer. Here the CDR3 reads CASSTIGIGYTF. CDR3 DNA: TGTGCCAGCAGCACTATCGGGATTGGCTACACCTTC.